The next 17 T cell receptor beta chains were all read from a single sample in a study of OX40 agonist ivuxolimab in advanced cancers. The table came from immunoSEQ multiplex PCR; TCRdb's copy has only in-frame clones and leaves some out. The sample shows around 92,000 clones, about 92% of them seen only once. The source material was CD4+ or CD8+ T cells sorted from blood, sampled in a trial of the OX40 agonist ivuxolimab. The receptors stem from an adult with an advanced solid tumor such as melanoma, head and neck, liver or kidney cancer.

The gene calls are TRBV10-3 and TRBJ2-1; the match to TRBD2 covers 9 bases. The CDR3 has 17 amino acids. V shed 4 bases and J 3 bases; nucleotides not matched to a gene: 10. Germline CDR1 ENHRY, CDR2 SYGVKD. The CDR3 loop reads CAISAPGLAGVYNEQFF. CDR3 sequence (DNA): TGTGCCATCAGTGCCCCCGGGTTAGCGGGGGTCTACAATGAGCAGTTCTTC.

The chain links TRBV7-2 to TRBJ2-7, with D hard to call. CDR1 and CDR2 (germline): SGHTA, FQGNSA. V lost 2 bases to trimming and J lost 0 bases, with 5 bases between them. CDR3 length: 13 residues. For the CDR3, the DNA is TGTGCCAGCAGCTTACTAAACTCCTACGAGCAGTACTTC. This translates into CASSLLNSYEQYF.

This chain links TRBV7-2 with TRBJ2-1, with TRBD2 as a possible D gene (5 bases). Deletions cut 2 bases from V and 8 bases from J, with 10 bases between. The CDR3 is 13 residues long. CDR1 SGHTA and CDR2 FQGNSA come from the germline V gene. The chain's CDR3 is CASSLRERYEQFF. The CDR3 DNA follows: TGTGCCAGCAGCTTAAGAGAGCGGTATGAGCAGTTCTTC.

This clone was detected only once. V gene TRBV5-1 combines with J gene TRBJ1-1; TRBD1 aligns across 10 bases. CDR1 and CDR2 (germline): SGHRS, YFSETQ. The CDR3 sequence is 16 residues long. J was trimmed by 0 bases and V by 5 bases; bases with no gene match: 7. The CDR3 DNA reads TGCGCCAGCAGTGTGGGACAGGGGTTGATGAACACTGAAGCTTTCTTT. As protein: CASSVGQGLMNTEAFF.

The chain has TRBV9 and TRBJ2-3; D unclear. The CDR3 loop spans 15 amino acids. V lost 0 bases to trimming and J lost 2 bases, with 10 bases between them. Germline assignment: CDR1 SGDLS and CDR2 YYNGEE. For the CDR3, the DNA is TGTGCCAGCAGCGTAGGGGTTGTTGCCACAGATACGCAGTATTTT. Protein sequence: CASSVGVVATDTQYF.

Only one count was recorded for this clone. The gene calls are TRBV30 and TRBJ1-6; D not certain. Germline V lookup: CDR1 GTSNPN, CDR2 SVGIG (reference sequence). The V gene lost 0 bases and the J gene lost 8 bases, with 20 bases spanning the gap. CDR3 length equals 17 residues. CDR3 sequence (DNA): TGTGCCTGGAGTGTATTGGGGAATGGCCGCGGGGATTCACCCCTCCACTTT. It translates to CAWSVLGNGRGDSPLHF.

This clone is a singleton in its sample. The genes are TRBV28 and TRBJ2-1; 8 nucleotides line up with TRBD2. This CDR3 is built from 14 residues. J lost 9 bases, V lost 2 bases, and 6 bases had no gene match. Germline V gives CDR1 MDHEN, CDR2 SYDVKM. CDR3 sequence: CASSLRASGFEQFF. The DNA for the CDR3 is TGTGCCAGCAGTTTAAGGGCTAGCGGGTTTGAGCAGTTCTTC.

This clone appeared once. The CDR3 sequence is CASSRSQGLGTEAFF. The CDR3 region has the DNA TGTGCCAGCAGTCGATCACAGGGTTTGGGCACTGAAGCTTTCTTT. The V call is TRBV6-5, the J call TRBJ1-1, with D perhaps TRBD1 (6 bases). CDR1 and CDR2 (germline): MNHEY, SVGAGI. The CDR3 loop spans 15 amino acids. With 5 bases removed from V and 4 bases from J, the gap between germline ends came to 17 bases.

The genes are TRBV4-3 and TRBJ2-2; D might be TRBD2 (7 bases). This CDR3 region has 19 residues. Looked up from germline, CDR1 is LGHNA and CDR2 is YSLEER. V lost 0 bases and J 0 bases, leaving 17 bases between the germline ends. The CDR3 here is CASSQEGARLAANTGELFF. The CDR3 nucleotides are TGCGCCAGCAGCCAAGAGGGGGCCCGACTAGCTGCGAACACCGGGGAGCTGTTTTTT.

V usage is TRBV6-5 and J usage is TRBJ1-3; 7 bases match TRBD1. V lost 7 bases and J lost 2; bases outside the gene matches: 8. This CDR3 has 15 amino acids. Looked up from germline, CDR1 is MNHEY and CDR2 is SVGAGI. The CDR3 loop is CASTDDREAGNTIYF. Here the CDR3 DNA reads TGTGCCAGCACCGACGACAGGGAGGCTGGAAACACCATATATTTT.

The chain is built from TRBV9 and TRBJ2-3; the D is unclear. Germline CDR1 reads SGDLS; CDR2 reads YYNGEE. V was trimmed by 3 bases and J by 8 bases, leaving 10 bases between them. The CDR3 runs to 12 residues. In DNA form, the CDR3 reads TGTGCCAGCAGCGGATTCGTGGGTACGCAGTATTTT. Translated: CASSGFVGTQYF.

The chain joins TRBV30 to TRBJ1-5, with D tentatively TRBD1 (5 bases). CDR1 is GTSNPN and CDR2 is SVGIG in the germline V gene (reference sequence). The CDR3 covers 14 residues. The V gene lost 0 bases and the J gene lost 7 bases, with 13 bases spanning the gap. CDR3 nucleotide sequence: TGTGCCTGGAGTGTACCAGGGTTCGGACAGCCCCAGCATTTT. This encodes CAWSVPGFGQPQHF.

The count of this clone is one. The CDR3 DNA follows: TGCGCCAGCAGCTTGGAGGCAGGGTGGGTGGAGACCCAGTACTTC. Translation: CASSLEAGWVETQYF. The rearrangement joins TRBV5-1 to TRBJ2-5; the D gene is possibly TRBD1 (5 bases). Germline V gives CDR1 SGHRS, CDR2 YFSETQ. The CDR3 consists of 15 residues. V was pared by 0 bases and J by 5 bases, with 14 bases between.

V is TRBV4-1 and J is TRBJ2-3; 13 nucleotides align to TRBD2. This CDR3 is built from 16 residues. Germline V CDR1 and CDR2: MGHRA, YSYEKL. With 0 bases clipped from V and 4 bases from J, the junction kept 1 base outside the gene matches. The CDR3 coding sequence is TGCGCCAGCAGCCAAGAGGGACTAGCGGGGTCAGATACGCAGTATTTT. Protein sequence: CASSQEGLAGSDTQYF.

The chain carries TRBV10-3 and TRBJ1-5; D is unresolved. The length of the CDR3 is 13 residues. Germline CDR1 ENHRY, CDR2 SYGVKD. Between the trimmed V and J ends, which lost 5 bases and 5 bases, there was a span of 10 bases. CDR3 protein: CAISKGLDQPQHF. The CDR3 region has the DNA TGTGCCATCAGTAAAGGGTTAGATCAGCCCCAGCATTTT.

CDR3 protein: CASGPSQETQYF. DNA for the CDR3: TGTGCCAGCGGGCCTTCCCAAGAGACCCAGTACTTC. The chain uses TRBV7-6 and TRBJ2-5; no clear D gene. The V gene's germline CDR1 is SGHVS and CDR2 FNYEAQ. V dropped 8 bases and J dropped 1 base, with 8 bases sitting between them. This CDR3 has 12 residues. The whole variable domain, remainder taken from reference TRBV7-6 and TRBJ2-5, is GAGVSQSPRYKVTKRGQDVALRCDPISGHVSLYWYRQALGQGPEFLTYFNYEAQQDKSGLPNDRFSAERPEGSISTLTIQRTEQRDSAMYRCASGPSQETQYFGPGTRLLVL.

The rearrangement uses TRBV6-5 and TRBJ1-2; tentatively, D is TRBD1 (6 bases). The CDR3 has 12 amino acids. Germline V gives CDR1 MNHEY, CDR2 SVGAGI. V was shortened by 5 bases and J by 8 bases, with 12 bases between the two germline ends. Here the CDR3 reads CASSQLGGGYTF. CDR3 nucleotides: TGTGCCAGCAGTCAATTAGGGGGGGGCTACACCTTC.